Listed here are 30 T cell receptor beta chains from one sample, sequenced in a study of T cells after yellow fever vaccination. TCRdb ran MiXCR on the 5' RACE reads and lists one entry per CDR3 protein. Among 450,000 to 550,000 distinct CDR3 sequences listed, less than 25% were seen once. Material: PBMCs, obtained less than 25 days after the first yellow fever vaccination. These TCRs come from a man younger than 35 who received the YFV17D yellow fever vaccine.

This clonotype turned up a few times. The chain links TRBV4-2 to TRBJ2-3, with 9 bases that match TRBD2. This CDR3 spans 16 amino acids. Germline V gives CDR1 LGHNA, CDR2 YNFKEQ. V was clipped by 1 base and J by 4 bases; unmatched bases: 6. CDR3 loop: CASSQAAGGPPDTQYF. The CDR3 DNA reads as TGTGCCAGCAGCCAAGCGGCGGGGGGGCCTCCAGATACGCAGTATTTT.

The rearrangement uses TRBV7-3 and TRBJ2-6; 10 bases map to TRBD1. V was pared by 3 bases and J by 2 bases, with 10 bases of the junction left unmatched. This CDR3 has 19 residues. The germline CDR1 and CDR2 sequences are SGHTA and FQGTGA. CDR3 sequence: CASSFYPGTGVAGANVLTF. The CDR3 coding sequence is TGTGCCAGCAGCTTTTACCCCGGGACAGGGGTGGCTGGGGCCAACGTCCTGACTTTC.

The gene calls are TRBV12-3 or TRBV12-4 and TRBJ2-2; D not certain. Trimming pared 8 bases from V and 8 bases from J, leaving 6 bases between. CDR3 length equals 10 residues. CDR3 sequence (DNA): TGTGCCAGCTTTGGGGGGGAGCTGTTTTTT. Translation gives CASFGGELFF.

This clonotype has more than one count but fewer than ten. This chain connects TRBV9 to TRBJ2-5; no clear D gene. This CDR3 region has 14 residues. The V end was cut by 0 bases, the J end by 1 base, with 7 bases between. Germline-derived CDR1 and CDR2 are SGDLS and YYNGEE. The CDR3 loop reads CASSVGPIQETQYF. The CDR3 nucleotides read TGTGCCAGCAGCGTAGGTCCAATCCAAGAGACCCAGTACTTC.

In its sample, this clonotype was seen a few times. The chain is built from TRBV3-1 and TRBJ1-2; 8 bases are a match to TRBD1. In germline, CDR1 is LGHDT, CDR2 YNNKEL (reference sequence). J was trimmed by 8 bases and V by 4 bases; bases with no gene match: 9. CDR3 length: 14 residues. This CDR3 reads CASSPNQGASGYTF. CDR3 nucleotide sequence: TGTGCCAGCAGCCCCAACCAGGGGGCGTCCGGCTACACCTTC.

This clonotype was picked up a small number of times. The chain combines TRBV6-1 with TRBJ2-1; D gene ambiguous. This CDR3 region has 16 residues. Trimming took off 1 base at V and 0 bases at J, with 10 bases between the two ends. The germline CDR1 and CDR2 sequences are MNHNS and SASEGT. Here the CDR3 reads CASSEEAERSYNEQFF. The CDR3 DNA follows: TGTGCCAGCAGTGAAGAGGCGGAACGCTCCTACAATGAGCAGTTCTTC.

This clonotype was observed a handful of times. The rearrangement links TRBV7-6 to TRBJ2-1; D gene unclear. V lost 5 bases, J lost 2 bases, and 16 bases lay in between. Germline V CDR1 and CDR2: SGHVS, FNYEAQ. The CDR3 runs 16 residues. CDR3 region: CASSPWAFQTYNEQFF. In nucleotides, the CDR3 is TGTGCCAGCAGCCCCTGGGCCTTTCAGACCTACAATGAGCAGTTCTTC.

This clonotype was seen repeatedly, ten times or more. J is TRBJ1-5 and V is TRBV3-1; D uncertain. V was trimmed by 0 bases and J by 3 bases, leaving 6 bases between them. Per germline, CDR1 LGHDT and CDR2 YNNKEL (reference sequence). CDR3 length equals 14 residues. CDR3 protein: CASSQEPFNQPQHF. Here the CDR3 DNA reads TGTGCCAGCAGCCAAGAGCCGTTCAATCAGCCCCAGCATTTT.

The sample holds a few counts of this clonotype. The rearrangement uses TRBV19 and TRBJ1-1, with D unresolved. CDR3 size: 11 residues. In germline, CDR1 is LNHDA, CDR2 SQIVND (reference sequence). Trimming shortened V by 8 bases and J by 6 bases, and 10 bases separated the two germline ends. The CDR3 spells CASRYDPEAFF. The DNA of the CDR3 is TGTGCCAGTCGGTATGATCCTGAAGCTTTCTTT.

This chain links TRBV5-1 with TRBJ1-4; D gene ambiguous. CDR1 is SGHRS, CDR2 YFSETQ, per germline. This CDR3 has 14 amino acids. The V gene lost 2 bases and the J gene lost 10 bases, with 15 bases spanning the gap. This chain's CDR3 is CASSFGVLIGKLFF. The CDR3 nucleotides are TGCGCCAGCAGCTTCGGGGTTCTAATCGGAAAACTGTTTTTT.

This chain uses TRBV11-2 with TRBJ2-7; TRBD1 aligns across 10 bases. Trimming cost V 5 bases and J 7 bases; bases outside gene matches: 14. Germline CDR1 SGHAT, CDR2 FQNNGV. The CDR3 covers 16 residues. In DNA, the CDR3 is TGTGCCAGCAGCCTTACGTCCTTGACAGGGGGCAGGGAGCAGTACTTC. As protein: CASSLTSLTGGREQYF.

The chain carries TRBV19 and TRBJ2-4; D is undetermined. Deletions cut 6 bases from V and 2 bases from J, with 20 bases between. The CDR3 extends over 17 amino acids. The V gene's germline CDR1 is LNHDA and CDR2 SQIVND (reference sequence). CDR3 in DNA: TGTGCCAGTAGCAGAGACCCAAGAAGGAATTCCAAAAACATTCAGTACTTC. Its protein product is CASSRDPRRNSKNIQYF. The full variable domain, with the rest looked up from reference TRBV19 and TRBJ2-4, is DGGITQSPKYLFRKEGQNVTLSCEQNLNHDAMYWYRQDPGQGLRLIYYSQIVNDFQKGDIAEGYSVSREKKESFPLTVTSAQKNPTAFYLCASSRDPRRNSKNIQYFGAGTRLSVL.

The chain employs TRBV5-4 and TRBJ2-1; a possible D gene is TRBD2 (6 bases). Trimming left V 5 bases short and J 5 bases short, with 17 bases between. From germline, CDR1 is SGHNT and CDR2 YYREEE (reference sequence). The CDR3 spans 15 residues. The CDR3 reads CASRPGVAENNEQFF. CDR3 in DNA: TGTGCCAGCAGGCCGGGCGTAGCGGAGAACAATGAGCAGTTCTTC.

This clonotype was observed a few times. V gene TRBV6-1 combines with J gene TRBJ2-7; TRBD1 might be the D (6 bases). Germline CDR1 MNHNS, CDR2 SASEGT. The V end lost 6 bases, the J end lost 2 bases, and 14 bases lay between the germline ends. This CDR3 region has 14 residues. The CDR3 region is CASRETGFPYEQYV. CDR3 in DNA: TGTGCCAGCAGAGAAACAGGGTTCCCCTACGAGCAGTACGTC.

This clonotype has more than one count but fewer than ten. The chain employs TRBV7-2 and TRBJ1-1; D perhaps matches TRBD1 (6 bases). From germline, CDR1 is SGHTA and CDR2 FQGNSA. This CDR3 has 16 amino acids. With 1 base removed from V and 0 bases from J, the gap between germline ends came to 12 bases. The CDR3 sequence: CASSLVGWDMNTEAFF. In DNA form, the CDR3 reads TGTGCCAGCAGCTTAGTGGGCTGGGACATGAACACTGAAGCTTTCTTT.

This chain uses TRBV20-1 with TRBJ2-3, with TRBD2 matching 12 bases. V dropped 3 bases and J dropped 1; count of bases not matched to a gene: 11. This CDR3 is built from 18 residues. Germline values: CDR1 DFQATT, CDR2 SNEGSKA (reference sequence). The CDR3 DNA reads TGCAGTGCTAGTCCCTCTAGCGGGGGGGAGGGGGGCACAGATACGCAGTATTTT. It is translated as CSASPSSGGEGGTDTQYF.

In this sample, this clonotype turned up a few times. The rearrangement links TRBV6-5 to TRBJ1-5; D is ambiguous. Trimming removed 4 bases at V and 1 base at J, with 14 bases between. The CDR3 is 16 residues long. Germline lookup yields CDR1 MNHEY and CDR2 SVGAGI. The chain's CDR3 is CASSSPSLGSNQPQHF. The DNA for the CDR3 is TGTGCCAGCAGTTCGCCTTCTCTGGGGAGCAATCAGCCCCAGCATTTT.

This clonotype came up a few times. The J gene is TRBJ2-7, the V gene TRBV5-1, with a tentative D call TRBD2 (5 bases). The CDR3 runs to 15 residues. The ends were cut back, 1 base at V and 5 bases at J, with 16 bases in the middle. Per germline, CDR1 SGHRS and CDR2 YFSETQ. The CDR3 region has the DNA TGCGCCAGCAGCTTGTTTCCCTTAGGAGGCGACGAGCAGTACTTC. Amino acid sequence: CASSLFPLGGDEQYF.

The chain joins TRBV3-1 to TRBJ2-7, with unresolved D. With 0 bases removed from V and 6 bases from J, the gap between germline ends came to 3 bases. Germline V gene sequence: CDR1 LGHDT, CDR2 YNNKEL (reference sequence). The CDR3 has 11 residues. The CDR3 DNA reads TGTGCCAGCAGCCAAGAGGCCGAGCAGTACGTC. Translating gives CASSQEAEQYV.

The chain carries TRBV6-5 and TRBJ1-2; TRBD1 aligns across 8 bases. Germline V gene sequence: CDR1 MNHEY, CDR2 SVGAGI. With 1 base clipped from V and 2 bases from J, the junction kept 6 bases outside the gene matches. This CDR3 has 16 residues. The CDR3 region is CASSYWDRLPNYGYTF. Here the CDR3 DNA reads TGTGCCAGCAGTTACTGGGACAGGCTCCCAAACTATGGCTACACCTTC.

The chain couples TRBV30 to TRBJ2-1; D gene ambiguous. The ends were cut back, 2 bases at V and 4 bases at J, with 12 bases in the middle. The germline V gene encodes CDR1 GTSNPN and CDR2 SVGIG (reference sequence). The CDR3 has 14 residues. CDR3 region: CAWSLYGRYNEQFF. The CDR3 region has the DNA TGTGCCTGGAGTCTCTACGGGCGGTACAATGAGCAGTTCTTC.

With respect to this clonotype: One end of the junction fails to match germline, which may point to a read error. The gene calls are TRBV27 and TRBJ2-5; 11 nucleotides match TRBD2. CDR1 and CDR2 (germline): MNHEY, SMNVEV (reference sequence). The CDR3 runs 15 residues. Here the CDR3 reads CASSRTSGRVETLYF. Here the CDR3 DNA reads TGTGCCAGCAGTCGGACTAGCGGGCGGGTAGAGACCCTGTACTTC.

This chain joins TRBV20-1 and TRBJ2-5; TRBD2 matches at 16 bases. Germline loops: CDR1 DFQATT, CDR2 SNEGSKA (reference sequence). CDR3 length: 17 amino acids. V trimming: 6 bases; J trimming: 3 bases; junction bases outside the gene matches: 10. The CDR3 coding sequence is TGCAGTGCCTACGGGACTAGCGGGGGGGGACTAGAAGAGACCCAGTACTTC. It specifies CSAYGTSGGGLEETQYF.

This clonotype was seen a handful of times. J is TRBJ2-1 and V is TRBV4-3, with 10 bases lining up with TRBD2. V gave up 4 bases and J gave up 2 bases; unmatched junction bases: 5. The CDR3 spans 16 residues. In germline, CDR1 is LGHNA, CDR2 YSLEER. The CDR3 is CASSPIAGGAYNEQFF. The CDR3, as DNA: TGCGCCAGCAGCCCAATAGCGGGGGGAGCCTACAATGAGCAGTTCTTC.

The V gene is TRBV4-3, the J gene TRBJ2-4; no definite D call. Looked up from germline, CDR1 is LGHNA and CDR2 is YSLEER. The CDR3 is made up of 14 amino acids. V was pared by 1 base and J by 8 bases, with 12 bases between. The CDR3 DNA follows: TGCGCCAGCAGCCAAGCCCAGGCCTGGGACATTCAGTACTTC. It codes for CASSQAQAWDIQYF.

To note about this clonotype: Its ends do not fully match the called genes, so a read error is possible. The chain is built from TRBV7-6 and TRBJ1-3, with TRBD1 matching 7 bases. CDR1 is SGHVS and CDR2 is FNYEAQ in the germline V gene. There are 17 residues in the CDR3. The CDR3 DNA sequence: TGTGCCAGCGGCTTATCTGCCAGGGGGGTCTCTGGAAACACCATATATTTT. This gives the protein CASGLSARGVSGNTIYF.

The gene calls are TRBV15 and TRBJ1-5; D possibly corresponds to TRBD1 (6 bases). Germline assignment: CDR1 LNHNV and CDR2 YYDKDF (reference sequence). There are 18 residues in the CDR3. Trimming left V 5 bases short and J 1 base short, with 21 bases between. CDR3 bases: TGTGCCACCAGCCGAGGGGTAGGTGGGGGGCTGAGCAATCAGCCCCAGCATTTT. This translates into CATSRGVGGGLSNQPQHF.

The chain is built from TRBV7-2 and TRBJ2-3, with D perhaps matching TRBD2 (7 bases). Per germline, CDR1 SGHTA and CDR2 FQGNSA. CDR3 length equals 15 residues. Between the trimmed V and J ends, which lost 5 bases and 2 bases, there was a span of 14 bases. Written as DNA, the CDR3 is TGTGCCAGCAGCACCCTTGCGGGGGCCACAGATACGCAGTATTTT. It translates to CASSTLAGATDTQYF.

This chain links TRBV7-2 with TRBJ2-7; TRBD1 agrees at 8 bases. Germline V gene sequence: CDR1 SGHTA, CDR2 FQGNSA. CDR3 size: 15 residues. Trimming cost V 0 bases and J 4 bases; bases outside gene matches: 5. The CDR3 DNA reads TGTGCCAGCAGCTTAGCGGGACAGGCGGTTTACGAGCAGTACGTC. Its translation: CASSLAGQAVYEQYV.

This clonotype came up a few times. The CDR3 DNA sequence: TGTGCCAGCAGCGCCCGACAGGAGCAGTTCTTC. Its protein product is CASSARQEQFF. The gene calls are TRBV9 and TRBJ2-1; TRBD1 might be the D (5 bases). Looked up from germline, CDR1 is SGDLS and CDR2 is YYNGEE. This CDR3 has 11 residues. The ends were cut back, 3 bases at V and 10 bases at J, with 8 bases in the middle.